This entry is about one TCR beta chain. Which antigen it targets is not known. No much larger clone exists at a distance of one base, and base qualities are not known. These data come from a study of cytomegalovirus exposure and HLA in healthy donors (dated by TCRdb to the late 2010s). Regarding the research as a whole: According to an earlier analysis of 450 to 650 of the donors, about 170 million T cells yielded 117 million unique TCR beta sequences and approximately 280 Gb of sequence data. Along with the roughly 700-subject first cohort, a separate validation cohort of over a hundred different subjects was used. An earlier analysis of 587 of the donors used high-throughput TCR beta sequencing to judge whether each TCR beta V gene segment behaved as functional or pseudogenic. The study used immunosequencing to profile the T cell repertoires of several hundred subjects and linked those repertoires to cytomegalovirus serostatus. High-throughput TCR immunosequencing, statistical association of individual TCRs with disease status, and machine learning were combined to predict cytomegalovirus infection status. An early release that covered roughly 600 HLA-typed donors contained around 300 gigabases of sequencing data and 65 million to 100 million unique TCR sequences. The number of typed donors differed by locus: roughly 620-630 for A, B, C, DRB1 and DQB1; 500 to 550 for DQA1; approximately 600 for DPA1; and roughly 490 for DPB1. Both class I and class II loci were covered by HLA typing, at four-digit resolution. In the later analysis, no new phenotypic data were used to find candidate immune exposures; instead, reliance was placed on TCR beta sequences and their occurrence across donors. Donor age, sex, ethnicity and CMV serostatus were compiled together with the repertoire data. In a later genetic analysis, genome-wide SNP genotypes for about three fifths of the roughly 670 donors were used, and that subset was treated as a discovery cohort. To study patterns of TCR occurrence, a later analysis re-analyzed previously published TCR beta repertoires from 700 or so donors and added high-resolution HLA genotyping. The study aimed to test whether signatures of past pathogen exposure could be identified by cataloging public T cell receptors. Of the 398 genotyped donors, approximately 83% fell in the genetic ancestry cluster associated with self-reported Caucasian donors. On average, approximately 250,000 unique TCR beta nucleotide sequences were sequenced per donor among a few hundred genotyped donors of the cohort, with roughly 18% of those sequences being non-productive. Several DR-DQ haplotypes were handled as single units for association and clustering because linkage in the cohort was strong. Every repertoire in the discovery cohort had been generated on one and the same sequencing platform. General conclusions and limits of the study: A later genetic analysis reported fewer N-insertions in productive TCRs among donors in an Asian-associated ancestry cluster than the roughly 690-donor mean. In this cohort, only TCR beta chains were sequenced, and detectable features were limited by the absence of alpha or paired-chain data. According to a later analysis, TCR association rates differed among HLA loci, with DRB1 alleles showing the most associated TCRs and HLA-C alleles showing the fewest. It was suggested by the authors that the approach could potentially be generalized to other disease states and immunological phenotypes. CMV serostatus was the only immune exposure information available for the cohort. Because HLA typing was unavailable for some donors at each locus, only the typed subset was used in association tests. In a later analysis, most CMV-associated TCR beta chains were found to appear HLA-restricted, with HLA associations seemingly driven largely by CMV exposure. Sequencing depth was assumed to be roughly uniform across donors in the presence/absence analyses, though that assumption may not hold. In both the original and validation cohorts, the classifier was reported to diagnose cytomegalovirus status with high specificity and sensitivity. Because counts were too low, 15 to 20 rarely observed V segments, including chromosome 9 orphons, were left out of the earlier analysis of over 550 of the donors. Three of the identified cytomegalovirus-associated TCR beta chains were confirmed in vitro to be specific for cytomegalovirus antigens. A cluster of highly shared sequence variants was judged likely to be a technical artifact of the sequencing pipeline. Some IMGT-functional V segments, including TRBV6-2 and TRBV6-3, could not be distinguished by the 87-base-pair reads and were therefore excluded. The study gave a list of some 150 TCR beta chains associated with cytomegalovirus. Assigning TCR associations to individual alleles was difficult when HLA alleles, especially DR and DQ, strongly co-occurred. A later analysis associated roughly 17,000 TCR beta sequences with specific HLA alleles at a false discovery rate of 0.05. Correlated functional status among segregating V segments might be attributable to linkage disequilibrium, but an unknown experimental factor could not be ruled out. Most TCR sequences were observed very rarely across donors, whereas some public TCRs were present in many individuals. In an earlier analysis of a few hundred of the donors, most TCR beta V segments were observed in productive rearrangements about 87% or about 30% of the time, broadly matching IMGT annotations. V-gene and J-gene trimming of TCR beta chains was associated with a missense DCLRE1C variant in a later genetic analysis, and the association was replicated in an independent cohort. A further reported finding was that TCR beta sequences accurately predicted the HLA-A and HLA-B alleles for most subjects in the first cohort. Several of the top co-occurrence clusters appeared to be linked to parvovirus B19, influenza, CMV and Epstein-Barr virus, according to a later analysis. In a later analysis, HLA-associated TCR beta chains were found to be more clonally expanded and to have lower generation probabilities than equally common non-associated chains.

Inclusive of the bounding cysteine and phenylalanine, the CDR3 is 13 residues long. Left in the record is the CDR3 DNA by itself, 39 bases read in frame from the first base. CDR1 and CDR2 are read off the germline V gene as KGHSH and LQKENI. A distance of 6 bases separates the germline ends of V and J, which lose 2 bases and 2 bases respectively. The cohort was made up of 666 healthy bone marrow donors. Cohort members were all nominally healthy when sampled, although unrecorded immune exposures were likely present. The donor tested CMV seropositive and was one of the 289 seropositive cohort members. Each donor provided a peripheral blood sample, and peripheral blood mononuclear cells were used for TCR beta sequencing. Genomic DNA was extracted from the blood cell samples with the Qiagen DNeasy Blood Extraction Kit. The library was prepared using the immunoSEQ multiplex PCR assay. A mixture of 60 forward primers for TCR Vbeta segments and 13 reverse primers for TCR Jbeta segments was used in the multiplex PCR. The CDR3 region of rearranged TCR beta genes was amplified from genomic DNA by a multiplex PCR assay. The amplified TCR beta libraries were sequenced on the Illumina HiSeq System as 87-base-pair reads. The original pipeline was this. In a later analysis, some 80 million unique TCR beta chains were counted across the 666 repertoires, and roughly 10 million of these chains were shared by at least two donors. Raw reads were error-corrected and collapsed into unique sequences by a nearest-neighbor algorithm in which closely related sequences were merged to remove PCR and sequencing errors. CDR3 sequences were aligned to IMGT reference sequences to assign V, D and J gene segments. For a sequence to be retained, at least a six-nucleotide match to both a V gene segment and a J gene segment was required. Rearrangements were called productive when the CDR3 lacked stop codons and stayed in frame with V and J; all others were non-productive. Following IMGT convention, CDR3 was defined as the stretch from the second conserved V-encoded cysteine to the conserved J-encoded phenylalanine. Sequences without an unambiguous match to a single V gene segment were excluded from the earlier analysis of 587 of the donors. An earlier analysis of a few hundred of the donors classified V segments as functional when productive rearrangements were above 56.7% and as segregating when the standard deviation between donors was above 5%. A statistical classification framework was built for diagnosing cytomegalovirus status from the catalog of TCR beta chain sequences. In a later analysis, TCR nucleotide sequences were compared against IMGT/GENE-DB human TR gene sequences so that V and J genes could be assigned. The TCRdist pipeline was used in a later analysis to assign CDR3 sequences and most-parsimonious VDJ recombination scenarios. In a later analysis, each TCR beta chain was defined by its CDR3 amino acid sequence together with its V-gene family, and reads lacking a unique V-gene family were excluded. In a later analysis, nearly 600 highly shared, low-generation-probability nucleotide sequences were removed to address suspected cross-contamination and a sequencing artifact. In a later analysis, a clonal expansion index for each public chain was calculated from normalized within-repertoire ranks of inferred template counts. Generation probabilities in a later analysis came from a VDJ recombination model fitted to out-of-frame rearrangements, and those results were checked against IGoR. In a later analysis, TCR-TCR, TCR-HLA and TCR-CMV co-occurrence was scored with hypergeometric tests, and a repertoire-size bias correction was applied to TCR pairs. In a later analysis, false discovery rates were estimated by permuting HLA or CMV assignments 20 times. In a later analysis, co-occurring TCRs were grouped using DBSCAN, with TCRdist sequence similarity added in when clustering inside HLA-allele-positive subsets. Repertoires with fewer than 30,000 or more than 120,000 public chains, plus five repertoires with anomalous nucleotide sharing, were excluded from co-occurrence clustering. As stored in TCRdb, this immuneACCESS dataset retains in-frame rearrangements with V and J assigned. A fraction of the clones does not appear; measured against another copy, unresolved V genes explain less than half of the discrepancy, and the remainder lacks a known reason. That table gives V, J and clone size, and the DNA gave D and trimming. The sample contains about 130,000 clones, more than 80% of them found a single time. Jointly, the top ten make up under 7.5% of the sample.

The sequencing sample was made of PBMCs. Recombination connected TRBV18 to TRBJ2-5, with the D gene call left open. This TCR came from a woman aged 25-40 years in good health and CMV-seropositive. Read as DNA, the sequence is TGTGCCAGCTCACCAAACAGTCAAGAGACCCAGTACTTC. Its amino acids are CASSPNSQETQYF.